Each of the 4 T cell receptor beta chains below was sequenced from the same sample in a study of blood T cell repertoires in COVID-19. Clones were read by immunoSEQ multiplex PCR, and TCRdb kept only the in-frame ones, dropping some. This table has 250,000 to 400,000 clones, 85% to 90% appearing once. The sequencing sample was made of peripheral blood. These receptors all stem from a woman aged 25 to 39 with COVID-19, enrolled during active disease.

The chain combines TRBV11-2 with TRBJ1-1; D is undetermined. The V end was cut by 2 bases, the J end by 7 bases, with 5 bases between. The germline CDR1 and CDR2 sequences are SGHAT and FQNNGV. CDR3 length equals 11 residues. CDR3 region: CASSLPNEAFF. Written as DNA, the CDR3 is TGTGCCAGCAGCTTACCCAATGAAGCTTTCTTT.

The V gene is TRBV6-6, the J gene TRBJ2-7, with D perhaps matching TRBD1 (6 bases). CDR1 and CDR2 from the germline V gene are MNHNY and SVGAGI (reference sequence). This CDR3 is built from 11 residues. V dropped 10 bases and J dropped 2 bases, with 9 bases sitting between them. In DNA form, the CDR3 reads TGTGCCACGAGGGACACCTACGAGCAGTACTTC. Translated: CATRDTYEQYF.

The DNA of the CDR3 is TGTGCCAGCAGTGAAACCGCGGGACAGGGGTCCTATGGCTACACCTTC. Translating it yields CASSETAGQGSYGYTF. This rearrangement joins TRBV6-1 to TRBJ1-2; the match to TRBD1 covers 10 bases. In germline, CDR1 is MNHNS, CDR2 SASEGT. The J segment lost 4 bases and the V segment lost 2 bases, leaving 7 bases of the junction unmatched. The CDR3 contains 16 residues.

CDR3: CSVESGHTNTGELFF. The CDR3 DNA sequence: TGCAGCGTTGAAAGTGGGCATACGAACACCGGGGAGCTGTTTTTT. This chain links TRBV29-1 with TRBJ2-2, with D uncertain. From germline, CDR1 is SQVTM and CDR2 ANQGSEA. V was clipped by 2 bases and J by 0 bases, with 10 bases between them. The CDR3 has 15 residues.